The clone carrying this T cell receptor beta chain was recorded only once. Its specificity is unknown. Measured with immunoSEQ multiplex PCR; TCRdb has only the in-frame clones, and not every one. The sample records fewer than 35,000 clones, roughly nine tenths being singletons. The V end was cut by 0 bases, the J end by 0 bases, with 21 bases between. CDR1 and CDR2 (germline): LNHNV, YYDKDF (reference sequence). CDR3 length: 19 residues. These data originate in a study of lymphopenia after photon versus proton radiotherapy. Study outcomes and limitations: Post-nadir diversity loss with photons came from oligoclonal expansion, particularly CD8+ Temra cells. A bigger post-nadir fall in TCR diversity correlated inversely with survival time in deceased patients. Photon-treated patients lost naive T cells and TCR diversity; proton-treated stayed stable.

The chain employs TRBV15 and TRBJ2-7; D not resolved. Specimen: peripheral blood, collected from a patient treated with proton-based radiotherapy. The sequence was obtained from a woman in her seventies with pancreatic cancer. Some clones in this sample may be carry-over from other donors' samples. The CDR3, as DNA: TGTGCCACCAGCAGAGATCTAATCGTCGGTAGTGGCAGCTCCTACGAGCAGTACTTC. Translating gives CATSRDLIVGSGSSYEQYF. The full variable domain, completed using reference TRBV15 and TRBJ2-7, is DAMVIQNPRYQVTQFGKPVTLSCSQTLNHNVMYWYQQKSSQAPKLLFHYYDKDFNNEADTPDNFQSRRPNTSFCFLDIRSPGLGDTAMYLCATSRDLIVGSGSSYEQYFGPGTRLTVT.